This T cell receptor (beta chain) was found in a study of blood T cell repertoires in COVID-19. Turning to the study itself: Whether acute or convalescent, the COVID-19 samples came from the United States, Italy and Spain. Nucleic acid was either cDNA or gDNA, and it came from T cells, B-cell-depleted T cells, or PBMCs.

The authors' processing: By means of reference gene primer amplification, nucleated cell counts were estimated. Produced via immunoSEQ multiplex PCR; TCRdb's table is partial and in-frame only. V and J calls plus clone size are reproduced from that table; the DNA served to infer D and trimming. The sample holds some 200,000 clones, about 80% seen once. Sequenced: peripheral blood. This receptor was taken from a woman aged 60-70 years with acute or convalescent COVID-19.

The CDR3: CASSLTSAPTDTQYF. The DNA for the CDR3 is TGTGCCAGCAGCCTCACTAGCGCCCCCACAGATACGCAGTATTTT. The gene calls are TRBV9 and TRBJ2-3; 7 positions agree with TRBD2. The CDR3 has 15 residues. CDR1 SGDLS and CDR2 YYNGEE come from the germline V gene. J lost 2 bases, V lost 4 bases, and 7 bases had no gene match.